What follows are 19 T cell receptor beta chains derived from one specimen sequenced in a study of T cells in Graves' hyperthyroidism and ophthalmopathy. RNA transcripts gave rise to amplified TCR beta CDR3 regions. A set of HTBI primers served as the primers for a first-round RT-PCR of the TCR CDR3. TCRdb re-called the multiplex PCR reads through MiXCR, storing one row per CDR3 protein. The repertoire consists of fewer than 450,000 distinct CDR3 sequences, with 17% occurring once and the leading ten covering 30% to 40%. The specimen sequenced was blood. Receptors were obtained from a woman in her 30s with Graves' hyperthyroidism that later progressed to Graves' ophthalmopathy.

For this clonotype: A read error is possible here, since a much larger clone lies one base away. CDR3 region: CSASSTGVYEQIF. The CDR3 DNA follows: TGCAGTGCTAGCAGTACCGGGGTTTATGAGCAGATCTTC. The chain links TRBV20-1 to TRBJ2-1, with D tentatively TRBD2 (5 bases). The germline V gene encodes CDR1 DFQATT and CDR2 SNEGSKA (reference sequence). The CDR3 has 13 amino acids.

This clonotype showed up just a few times. The genes are TRBV5-1 and TRBJ2-5; D is uncertain. This CDR3 region has 14 residues. V lost 1 base to trimming and J lost 2 bases, with 9 bases between them. CDR1 and CDR2 from the germline V gene are SGHRS and YFSETQ. The DNA of the CDR3 is TGCGCCAGCAGCTTGTTAGGCAGTCAAGAGACCCAGTACTTC. This codes for CASSLLGSQETQYF.

Only a few counts were recorded for this clonotype. This chain joins TRBV27 and TRBJ2-7; TRBD1 aligns across 12 bases. The J segment lost 5 bases and the V segment lost 6 bases, leaving 5 bases of the junction unmatched. The CDR3 sequence is 14 residues long. Germline CDR1 is MNHEY and CDR2 is SMNVEV (reference sequence). The CDR3 sequence is CASRSGTGGHEQYF. The CDR3 region has the DNA TGTGCCAGCAGGTCCGGGACAGGGGGCCACGAGCAGTACTTC.

This clonotype came up many times. The CDR3 DNA reads as TGTGCCGACAGGGATAACTATGGCTACACCTTC. Translation: CADRDNYGYTF. The chain joins TRBV30 to TRBJ1-2; 7 nucleotides align to TRBD1. This CDR3 is 11 amino acids long. Germline values: CDR1 GTSNPN, CDR2 SVGIG (reference sequence). Unmatched junction bases numbered 1, after V lost 8 bases and J lost 1 base.

The chain employs TRBV19 and TRBJ1-2; possible D gene TRBD1, 6 bases. CDR1 and CDR2 from the germline V gene are LNHDA and SQIVND (reference sequence). With 7 bases removed from V and 2 bases from J, the gap between germline ends came to 11 bases. The CDR3 totals 13 residues. For the CDR3, the DNA is TGTGCCAGTACGAATCAGGGGAACTATGGCTACACCTTC. It specifies CASTNQGNYGYTF.

This clonotype appeared many times. The V and J genes are TRBV20-1 and TRBJ2-7; D is undetermined. With 0 bases removed from V and 3 bases from J, the gap between germline ends came to 12 bases. Germline loops: CDR1 DFQATT, CDR2 SNEGSKA (reference sequence). The CDR3 sequence is 14 residues long. The CDR3 region is CSARDRLPSYEQYF. The CDR3 nucleotides read TGCAGTGCTAGAGATCGGCTACCCAGCTACGAGCAGTACTTC.

The sample holds many counts of this clonotype. The chain carries TRBV12-3 or TRBV12-4 and TRBJ1-2, with 7 bases fitting TRBD1. The CDR3 is made up of 15 amino acids. The V gene end was trimmed by 5 bases and the J gene end by 6 bases; junction bases not matched to a gene: 12. CDR3 in amino acids: CASSPDRATRDGYTF. The CDR3 DNA reads as TGTGCCAGCAGTCCCGACAGGGCTACAAGGGATGGCTACACCTTC.

A few counts support this clonotype. The chain employs TRBV28 and TRBJ2-3; 9 bases agree with TRBD2. The CDR3 has 15 amino acids. Per germline, CDR1 MDHEN and CDR2 SYDVKM. The J segment lost 1 base and the V segment lost 5 bases, leaving 4 bases of the junction unmatched. The CDR3 DNA reads TGTGCCAGCAGTAAGCAGCGGGGGGGCACAGATACGCAGTATTTT. This translates into CASSKQRGGTDTQYF.

This clonotype appeared a few times. V is TRBV6-4 and J is TRBJ1-1; no clear D. CDR1 is MRHNA and CDR2 is SNTAGT in the germline V gene. Trimming took off 4 bases at V and 6 bases at J, with 12 bases between the two ends. This CDR3 has 13 residues. CDR3 bases: TGTGCCAGCAGTGCCGCGGGGTTCGCTGAAGCTTTCTTT. Protein: CASSAAGFAEAFF.

The chain uses TRBV5-1 and TRBJ2-1, with 7 nucleotides matching TRBD2. Germline V gene data show CDR1 as SGHRS and CDR2 as YFSETQ. The CDR3 is 14 amino acids. V shed 0 bases and J 8 bases; nucleotides not matched to a gene: 5. This CDR3 reads CASSLAAGADEQFF. CDR3 DNA sequence: TGCGCCAGCAGCTTGGCGGCGGGAGCGGATGAGCAGTTCTTC.

Many counts were recorded for this clonotype. The chain employs TRBV6-5 and TRBJ2-4; maybe TRBD2 (7 bases). The V end lost 2 bases, the J end lost 7 bases, and 18 bases lay between the germline ends. Germline assignment: CDR1 MNHEY and CDR2 SVGAGI. CDR3 size: 16 residues. CDR3 bases: TGTGCCAGCAGTTACGGTCGAGTTGGGAGGGGGAACATTCAGTACTTC. Its protein product is CASSYGRVGRGNIQYF.

This clonotype was counted many times. The chain uses TRBV2 and TRBJ2-6, with D possibly matching TRBD1 (5 bases). Germline V gene lookup returns CDR1 SNHLY and CDR2 FYNNEI. V shed 9 bases and J shed 0 bases, with 9 bases lying between them. This CDR3 contains 14 residues. The CDR3 reads CARTDSSGANVLTF. The CDR3 DNA reads as TGTGCCAGGACCGACAGCTCTGGGGCCAACGTCCTGACTTTC.

This sequence joins TRBV5-1 and TRBJ2-3; the match to TRBD1 covers 9 bases. V was pared by 3 bases and J by 1 base, with 6 bases of the junction left unmatched. The length of the CDR3 is 16 residues. Per the germline V gene, CDR1 is SGHRS and CDR2 is YFSETQ. The CDR3 sequence is CASSWDRDRGTDTQYF. CDR3 coding DNA: TGCGCCAGCAGCTGGGACCGGGACAGGGGCACAGATACGCAGTATTTT.

In regard to this clonotype: A much larger clone sits a single nucleotide away, making a read error possible. This rearrangement joins TRBV9 to TRBJ1-5; D uncertain. This CDR3 comprises 14 residues. Germline V CDR1 and CDR2: SGDLS, YYNGEE. The CDR3 nucleotides are TGTGCCAGCAGCGTCTCGGGGTCCAATCAGCCCCAGCGTTTT. Translation: CASSVSGSNQPQRF. Supplemented by reference TRBV9 and TRBJ1-5, the full variable domain reads DSGVTQTPKHLITATGQRVTLRCSPRSGDLSVYWYQQSLDQGLQFLIQYYNGEERAKGNILERFSAQQFPDLHSELNLSSLELGDSALYFCASSVSGSNQPQRFGDGTRLSIL.

The chain joins TRBV12-3 or TRBV12-4 to TRBJ2-1; the D is unclear. The CDR3 runs 14 residues. V dropped 6 bases and J dropped 6 bases, with 15 bases sitting between them. CDR3 coding DNA: TGTGCCAGCAGCTCTCAGGACCCCGGCAATGAGCAGTTCTTC. This gives the protein CASSSQDPGNEQFF.

The gene calls are TRBV5-1 and TRBJ2-5; 7 nucleotides agree with TRBD1. Germline V CDR1 and CDR2: SGHRS, YFSETQ. V dropped 0 bases and J dropped 5; count of bases not matched to a gene: 7. The CDR3 is 15 residues long. The CDR3 DNA reads as TGCGCCAGCAGCTTGGAGGTGGGACAGTGGGAGACCCAGTACTTC. Protein: CASSLEVGQWETQYF.

This clonotype was seen a few times. The J gene is TRBJ1-1, the V gene TRBV28; no reliable D call. Trimming took off 5 bases at V and 5 bases at J, with 15 bases between the two ends. The CDR3 is 14 amino acids. CDR1 is MDHEN, CDR2 SYDVKM, per germline. CDR3 protein: CASSPRTTWTEAFF. The CDR3 bases are TGTGCCAGCAGTCCACGTACGACCTGGACTGAAGCTTTCTTT.

The chain combines TRBV27 with TRBJ2-7; D not resolved. V dropped 6 bases and J dropped 6 bases, with 18 bases sitting between them. Germline V gene sequence: CDR1 MNHEY, CDR2 SMNVEV (reference sequence). The CDR3 consists of 14 residues. The CDR3 spells CASRIGANLGEQYF. In nucleotides, the CDR3 is TGTGCCAGCAGGATAGGAGCGAATCTAGGCGAGCAGTACTTC.

This clonotype has at least ten counts. V usage is TRBV4-1 and J usage is TRBJ1-2, with D perhaps TRBD1 (6 bases). This CDR3 has 15 residues. Germline V gene data show CDR1 as MGHRA and CDR2 as YSYEKL. Trimming stripped 0 bases from V and 8 bases from J, with 16 bases between. The CDR3 reads CASSQDKGDLVGYTF. The CDR3, as DNA: TGCGCCAGCAGCCAAGACAAGGGGGATTTGGTAGGCTACACCTTC.